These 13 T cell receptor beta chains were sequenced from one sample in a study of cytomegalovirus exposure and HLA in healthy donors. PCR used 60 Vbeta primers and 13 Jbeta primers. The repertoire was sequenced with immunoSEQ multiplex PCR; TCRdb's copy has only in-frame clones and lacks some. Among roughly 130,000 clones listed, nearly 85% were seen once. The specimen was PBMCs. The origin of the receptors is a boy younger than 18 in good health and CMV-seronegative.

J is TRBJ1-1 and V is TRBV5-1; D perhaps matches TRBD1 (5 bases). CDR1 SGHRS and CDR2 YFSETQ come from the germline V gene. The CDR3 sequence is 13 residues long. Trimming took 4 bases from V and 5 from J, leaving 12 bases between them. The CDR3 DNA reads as TGCGCCAGCAGCCCGTGGGGCCTGACTGAAGCTTTCTTT. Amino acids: CASSPWGLTEAFF. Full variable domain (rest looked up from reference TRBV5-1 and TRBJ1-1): KAGVTQTPRYLIKTRGQQVTLSCSPISGHRSVSWYQQTPGQGLQFLFEYFSETQRNKGNFPGRFSGRQFSNSRSEMNVSTLELGDSALYLCASSPWGLTEAFFGQGTRLTVV.

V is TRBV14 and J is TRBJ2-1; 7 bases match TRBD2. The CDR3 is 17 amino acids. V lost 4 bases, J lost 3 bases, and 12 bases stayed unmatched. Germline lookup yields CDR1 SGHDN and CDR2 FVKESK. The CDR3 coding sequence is TGTGCCAGCAGCCCTCAGAGGCTAGCGGCCTTCTACAATGAGCAGTTCTTC. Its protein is CASSPQRLAAFYNEQFF.

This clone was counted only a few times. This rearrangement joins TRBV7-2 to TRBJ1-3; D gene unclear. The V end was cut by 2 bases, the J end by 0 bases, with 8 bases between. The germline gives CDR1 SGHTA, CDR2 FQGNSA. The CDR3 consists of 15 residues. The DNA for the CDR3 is TGTGCCAGCAGCTTATTCCAGGCCTCTGGAAACACCATATATTTT. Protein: CASSLFQASGNTIYF.

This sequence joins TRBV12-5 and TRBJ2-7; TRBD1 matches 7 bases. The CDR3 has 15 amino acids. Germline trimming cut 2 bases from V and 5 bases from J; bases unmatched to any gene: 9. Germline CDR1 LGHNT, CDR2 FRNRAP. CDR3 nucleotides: TGTGCTAGTGGTTTGTTACGGGTCGACAGGGACGAGCAGTACTTC. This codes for CASGLLRVDRDEQYF.

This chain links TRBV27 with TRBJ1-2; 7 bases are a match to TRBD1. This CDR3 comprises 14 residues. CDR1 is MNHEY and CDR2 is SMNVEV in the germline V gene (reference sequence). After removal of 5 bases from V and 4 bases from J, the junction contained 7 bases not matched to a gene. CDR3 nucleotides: TGTGCCAGCAGTCGGAGACAGGGTTCCTATGGCTACACCTTC. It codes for CASSRRQGSYGYTF.

Here the CDR3 reads CASSLVGSGITTDTQYF. CDR3 coding DNA: TGCGCCAGCAGCTTGGTGGGTAGCGGGATTACCACAGATACGCAGTATTTT. V usage is TRBV5-1 and J usage is TRBJ2-3, with 8 bases aligning to TRBD2. The CDR3 extends over 17 amino acids. Germline CDR1 and CDR2: SGHRS and YFSETQ. With 0 bases clipped from V and 2 bases from J, the junction kept 8 bases outside the gene matches.

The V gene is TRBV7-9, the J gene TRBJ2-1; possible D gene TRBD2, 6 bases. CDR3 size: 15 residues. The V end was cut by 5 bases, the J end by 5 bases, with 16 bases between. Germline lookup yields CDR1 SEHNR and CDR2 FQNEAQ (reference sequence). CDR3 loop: CASSVDSSGDNEQFF. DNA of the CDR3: TGTGCCAGCAGCGTGGACTCTTCGGGGGACAATGAGCAGTTCTTC. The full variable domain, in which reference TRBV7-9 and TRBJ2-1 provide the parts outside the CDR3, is DTGVSQNPRHKITKRGQNVTFRCDPISEHNRLYWYRQTLGQGPEFLTYFQNEAQLEKSRLLSDRFSAERPKGSFSTLEIQRTEQGDSAMYLCASSVDSSGDNEQFFGPGTRLTVL.

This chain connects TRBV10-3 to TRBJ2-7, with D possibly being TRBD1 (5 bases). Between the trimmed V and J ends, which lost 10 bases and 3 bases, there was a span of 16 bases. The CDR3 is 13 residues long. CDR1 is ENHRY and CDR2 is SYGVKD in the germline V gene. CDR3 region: CATGGQGYYEQYF. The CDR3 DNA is TGTGCCACGGGTGGGCAGGGATACTACGAGCAGTACTTC.

The CDR3 region is CASSTPGQGAGNTIYF. The CDR3 DNA reads TGTGCCAGCAGCACGCCGGGACAGGGAGCTGGAAACACCATATATTTT. The chain has TRBV5-6 and TRBJ1-3; 9 positions match TRBD1. CDR3 length equals 16 residues. With 4 bases clipped from V and 2 bases from J, the junction kept 7 bases outside the gene matches. Germline CDR1 and CDR2: SGHDT and YYEEEE. The full variable domain, with the rest looked up from reference TRBV5-6 and TRBJ1-3, is DAGVTQSPTHLIKTRGQQVTLRCSPKSGHDTVSWYQQALGQGPQFIFQYYEEEERQRGNFPDRFSGHQFPNYSSELNVNALLLGDSALYLCASSTPGQGAGNTIYFGEGSWLTVV.

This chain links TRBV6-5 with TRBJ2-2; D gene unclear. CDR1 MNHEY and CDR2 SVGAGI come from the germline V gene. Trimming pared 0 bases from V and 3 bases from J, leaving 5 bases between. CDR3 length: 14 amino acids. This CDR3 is CASSYSRYTGELFF. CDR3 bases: TGTGCCAGCAGTTACTCGAGGTACACCGGGGAGCTGTTTTTT.

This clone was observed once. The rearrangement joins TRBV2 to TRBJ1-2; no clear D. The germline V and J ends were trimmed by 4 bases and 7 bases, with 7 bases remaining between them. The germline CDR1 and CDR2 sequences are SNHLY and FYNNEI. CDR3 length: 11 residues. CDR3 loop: CASSVEVGYTF. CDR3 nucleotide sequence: TGTGCCAGCAGTGTGGAGGTTGGCTACACCTTC.

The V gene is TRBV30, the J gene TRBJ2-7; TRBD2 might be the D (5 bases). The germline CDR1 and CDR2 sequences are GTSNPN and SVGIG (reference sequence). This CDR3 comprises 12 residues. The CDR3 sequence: CASSGHYYEQYF. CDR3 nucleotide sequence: TGTGCTAGCAGCGGTCATTACTACGAGCAGTACTTC.

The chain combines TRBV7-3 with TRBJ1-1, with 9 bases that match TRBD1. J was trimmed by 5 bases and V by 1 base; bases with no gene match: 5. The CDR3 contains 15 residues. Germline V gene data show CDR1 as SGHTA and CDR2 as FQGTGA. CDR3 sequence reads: CASSLRGTGSTEAFF. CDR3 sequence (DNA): TGTGCCAGCAGCTTAAGGGGGACAGGGTCAACTGAAGCTTTCTTT.